The rows below give T cell receptor beta chains drawn from one sample of a study of blood T cells in healthy people across ages. TCRdb passed the 5' RACE reads through MiXCR, listing each CDR3 protein once. The data hold 890,000 or so distinct CDR3 sequences, with 60% to 80% observed a single time. Sequencing was performed on blood. The receptors shown here come from a man aged 30-40 years in good health. CDR3s include the opening cysteine and the closing phenylalanine or tryptophan. Each record gives: J gene, V gene, D gene, clone size, CDR3 protein, CDR3 DNA. A D gene is named only where the DNA matches it firmly. The size of a clone is reported for some rows only, either as once, few or many, or as a class for expanded clones.

J: TRBJ1-2; V: TRBV7-2; D: .; size: few; CDR3: CASSQRLSGYTF; DNA: TGTGCCAGCAGCCAGAGGCTGAGTGGCTACACCTTC
J: TRBJ1-2; V: TRBV12-3/TRBV12-4; D: .; size: .; CDR3: CASSEGYYGYTF; DNA: TGTGCCAGCTCGGAGGGATACTATGGCTACACCTTC
J: TRBJ1-6; V: TRBV5-1; D: .; size: .; CDR3: CASSGDYRSPLHF; DNA: TGCGCCAGCAGCGGGGACTATCGTTCACCCCTCCACTTT
J: TRBJ2-6; V: TRBV7-3; D: .; size: .; CDR3: CASSLTPGSSGANVLTF; DNA: TGTGCCAGCAGCTTAACCCCAGGGAGCTCTGGGGCCAACGTCCTGACTTTC
J: TRBJ1-2; V: TRBV7-9; D: .; size: .; CDR3: CASRKVGVDYGYTF; DNA: TGTGCCAGCAGGAAGGTCGGGGTAGACTATGGCTACACCTTC
J: TRBJ2-5; V: TRBV7-2; D: TRBD1; size: .; CDR3: CATQGASETQYF; DNA: TGTGCCACTCAGGGGGCGTCGGAGACCCAGTACTTC
J: TRBJ2-3; V: TRBV7-2; D: .; size: .; CDR3: CASSDTGHSTDTQYF; DNA: TGTGCCAGCAGCGACACGGGACACAGCACAGATACGCAGTATTTT
J: TRBJ2-6; V: TRBV7-2; D: .; size: .; CDR3: CASRASLSGANVLTF; DNA: TGTGCCAGCAGGGCCAGTCTCTCCGGGGCCAACGTCCTGACTTTC
J: TRBJ2-5; V: TRBV2; D: .; size: .; CDR3: CASRYGNRQETQYF; DNA: TGTGCCAGCAGGTACGGGAACCGGCAAGAGACCCAGTACTTC
J: TRBJ2-3; V: TRBV12-3/TRBV12-4; D: .; size: many; CDR3: CASSLVQGRTDTQYF; DNA: TGTGCCAGCAGTTTAGTTCAGGGCCGCACAGATACGCAGTATTTT